This T cell receptor beta chain was retrieved from a study of T cell changes during pregnancy in multiple sclerosis. The repertoire was sequenced with immunoSEQ multiplex PCR; TCRdb's copy has only in-frame clones and lacks some. Among over 35,000 clones, roughly 91% were seen once, and the ten largest hold about 0.45%. Trimming pared 6 bases from V and 2 bases from J, leaving 10 bases between. Germline-derived CDR1 and CDR2 are MDHEN and SYDVKM. The CDR3 runs to 13 residues. The clonotype was recovered from a female donor in good health, enrolled as a control in a pregnancy study. The sample was CD4+ T cells from peripheral blood mononuclear cells, taken in the second trimester of pregnancy. V gene TRBV28 combines with J gene TRBJ2-5; D may be TRBD1 (5 bases). The CDR3 loop is CASRRDRQETQYF. DNA for the CDR3: TGTGCCAGCAGACGTGACAGACAAGAGACCCAGTACTTC.